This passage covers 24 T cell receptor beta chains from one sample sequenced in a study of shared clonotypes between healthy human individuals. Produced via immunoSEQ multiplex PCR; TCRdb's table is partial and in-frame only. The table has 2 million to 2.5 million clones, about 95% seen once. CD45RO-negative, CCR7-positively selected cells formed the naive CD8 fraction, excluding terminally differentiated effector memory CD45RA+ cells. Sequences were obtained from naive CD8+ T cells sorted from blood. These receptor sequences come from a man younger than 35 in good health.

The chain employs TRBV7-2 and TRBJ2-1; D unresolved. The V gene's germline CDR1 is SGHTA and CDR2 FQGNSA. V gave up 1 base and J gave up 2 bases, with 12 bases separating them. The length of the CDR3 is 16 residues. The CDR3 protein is CASSLDLTGTYNEQFF. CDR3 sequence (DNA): TGTGCCAGCAGCTTAGATCTAACGGGTACCTACAATGAGCAGTTCTTC.

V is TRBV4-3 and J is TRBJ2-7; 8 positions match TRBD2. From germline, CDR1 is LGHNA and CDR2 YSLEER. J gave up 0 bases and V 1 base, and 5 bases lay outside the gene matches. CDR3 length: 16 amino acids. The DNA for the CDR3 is TGCGCCAGCAGCCAAGTATCGGGAGGGAGCTCCTACGAGCAGTACTTC. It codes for CASSQVSGGSSYEQYF.

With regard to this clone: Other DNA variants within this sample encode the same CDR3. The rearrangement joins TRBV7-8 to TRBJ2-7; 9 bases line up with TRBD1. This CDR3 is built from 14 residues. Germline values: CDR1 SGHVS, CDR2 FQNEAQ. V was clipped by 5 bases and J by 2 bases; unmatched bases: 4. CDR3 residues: CASSLGTGPYEQYF. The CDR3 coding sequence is TGTGCCAGCAGCCTTGGGACAGGGCCCTACGAGCAGTACTTC.

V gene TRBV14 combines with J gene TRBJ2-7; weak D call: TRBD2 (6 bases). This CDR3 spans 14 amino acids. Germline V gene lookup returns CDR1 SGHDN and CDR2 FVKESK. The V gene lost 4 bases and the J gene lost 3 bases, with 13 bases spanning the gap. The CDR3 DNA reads TGTGCCAGCAGCCTGGATGGCGGGATCTACGAGCAGTACTTC. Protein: CASSLDGGIYEQYF.

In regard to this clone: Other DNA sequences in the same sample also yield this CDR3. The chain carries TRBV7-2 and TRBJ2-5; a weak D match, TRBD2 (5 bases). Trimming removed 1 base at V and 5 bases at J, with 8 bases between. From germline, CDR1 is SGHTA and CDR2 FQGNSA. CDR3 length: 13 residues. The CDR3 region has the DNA TGTGCCAGCAGCTTAGATGGGGAGGAGACCCAGTACTTC. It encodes CASSLDGEETQYF.

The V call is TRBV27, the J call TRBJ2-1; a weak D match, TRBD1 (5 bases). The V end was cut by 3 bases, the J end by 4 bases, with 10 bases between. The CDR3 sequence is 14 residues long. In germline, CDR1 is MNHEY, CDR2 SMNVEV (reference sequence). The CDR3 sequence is CASSFRDPYNEQFF. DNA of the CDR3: TGTGCCAGCAGTTTCAGGGATCCTTACAATGAGCAGTTCTTC.

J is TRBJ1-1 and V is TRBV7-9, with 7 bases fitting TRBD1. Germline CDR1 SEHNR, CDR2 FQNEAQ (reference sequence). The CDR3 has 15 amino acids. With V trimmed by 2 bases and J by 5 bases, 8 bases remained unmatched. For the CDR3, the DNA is TGTGCCAGCAGCTTATACGAGGGGGCGAGGACTGAAGCTTTCTTT. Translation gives CASSLYEGARTEAFF.

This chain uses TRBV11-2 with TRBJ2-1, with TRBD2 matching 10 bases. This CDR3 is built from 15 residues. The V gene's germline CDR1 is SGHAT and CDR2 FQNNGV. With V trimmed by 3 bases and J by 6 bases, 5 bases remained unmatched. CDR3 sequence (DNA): TGTGCCAGCAGCTTTGGGGTAGCGGGAGGCAATGAGCAGTTCTTC. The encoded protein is CASSFGVAGGNEQFF.

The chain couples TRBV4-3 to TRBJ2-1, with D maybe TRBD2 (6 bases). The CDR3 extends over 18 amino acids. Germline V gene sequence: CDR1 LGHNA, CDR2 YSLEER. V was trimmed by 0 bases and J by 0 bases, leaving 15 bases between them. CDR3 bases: TGCGCCAGCAGCCAAGAAGAGGGACGGGGGAGCTCCTACAATGAGCAGTTCTTC. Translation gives CASSQEEGRGSSYNEQFF.

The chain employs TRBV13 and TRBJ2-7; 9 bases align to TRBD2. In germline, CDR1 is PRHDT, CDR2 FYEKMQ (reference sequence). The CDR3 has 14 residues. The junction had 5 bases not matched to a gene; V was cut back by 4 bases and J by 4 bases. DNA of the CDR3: TGTGCCAGCAGCTCTAGCGGGAAGGGTTACGAGCAGTACTTC. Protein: CASSSSGKGYEQYF.

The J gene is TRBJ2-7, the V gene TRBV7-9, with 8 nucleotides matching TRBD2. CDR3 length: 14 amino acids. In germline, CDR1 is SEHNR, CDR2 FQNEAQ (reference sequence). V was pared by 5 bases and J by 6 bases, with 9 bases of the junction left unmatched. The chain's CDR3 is CASSNSGSGSEQYF. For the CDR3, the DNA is TGTGCCAGCAGCAACAGCGGGAGTGGTAGCGAGCAGTACTTC.

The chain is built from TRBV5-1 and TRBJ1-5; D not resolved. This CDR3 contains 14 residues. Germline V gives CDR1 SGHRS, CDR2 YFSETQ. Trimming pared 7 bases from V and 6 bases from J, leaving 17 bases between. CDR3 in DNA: TGCGCCAGCCCCGCCCCTGGGGAGCGTCAGCCCCAGCATTTT. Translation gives CASPAPGERQPQHF.

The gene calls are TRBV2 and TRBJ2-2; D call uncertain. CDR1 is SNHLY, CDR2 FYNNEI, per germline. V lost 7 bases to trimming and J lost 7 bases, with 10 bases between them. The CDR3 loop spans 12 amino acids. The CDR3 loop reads CASTRSNGELFF. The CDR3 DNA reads TGTGCCAGCACACGTTCTAACGGGGAGCTGTTTTTT.

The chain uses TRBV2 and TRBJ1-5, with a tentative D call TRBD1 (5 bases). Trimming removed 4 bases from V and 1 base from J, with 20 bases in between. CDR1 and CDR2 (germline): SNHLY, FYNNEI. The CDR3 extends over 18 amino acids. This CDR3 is CASSGATGDSASNQPQHF. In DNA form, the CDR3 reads TGTGCCAGCAGTGGGGCCACGGGGGATTCGGCGAGCAATCAGCCCCAGCATTTT.

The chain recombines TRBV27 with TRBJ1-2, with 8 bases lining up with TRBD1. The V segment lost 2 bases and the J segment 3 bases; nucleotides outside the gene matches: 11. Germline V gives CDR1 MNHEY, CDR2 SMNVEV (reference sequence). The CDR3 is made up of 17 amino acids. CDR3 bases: TGTGCCAGCAGTTTAGAAGGGAGTCCAGGGGGCTACTATGGCTACACCTTC. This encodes CASSLEGSPGGYYGYTF.

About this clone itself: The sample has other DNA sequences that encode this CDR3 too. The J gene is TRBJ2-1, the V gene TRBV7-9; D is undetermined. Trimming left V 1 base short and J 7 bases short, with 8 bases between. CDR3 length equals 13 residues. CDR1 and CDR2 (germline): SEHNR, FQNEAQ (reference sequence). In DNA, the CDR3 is TGTGCCAGCAGCTTAGTGGAAGGTAATGAGCAGTTCTTC. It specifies CASSLVEGNEQFF.

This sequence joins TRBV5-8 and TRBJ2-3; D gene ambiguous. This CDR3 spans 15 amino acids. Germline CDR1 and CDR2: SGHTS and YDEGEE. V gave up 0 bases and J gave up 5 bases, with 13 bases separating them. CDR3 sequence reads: CASSLAVASGDTQYF. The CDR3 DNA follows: TGTGCCAGCAGCTTGGCCGTGGCCTCGGGAGATACGCAGTATTTT.

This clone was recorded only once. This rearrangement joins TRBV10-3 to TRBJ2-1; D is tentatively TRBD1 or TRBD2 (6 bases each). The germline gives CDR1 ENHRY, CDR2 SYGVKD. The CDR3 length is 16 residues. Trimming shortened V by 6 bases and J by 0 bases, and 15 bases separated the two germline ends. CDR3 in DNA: TGTGCCATCAGGGACCAAGGGGGGAGCTCCTACAATGAGCAGTTCTTC. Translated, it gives CAIRDQGGSSYNEQFF.

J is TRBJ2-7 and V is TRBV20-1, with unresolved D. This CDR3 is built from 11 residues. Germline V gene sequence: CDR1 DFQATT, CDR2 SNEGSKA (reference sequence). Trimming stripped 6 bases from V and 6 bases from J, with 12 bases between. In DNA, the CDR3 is TGCAGTGCAAAGAGAGCTGGCGAGCAGTACTTC. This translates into CSAKRAGEQYF.

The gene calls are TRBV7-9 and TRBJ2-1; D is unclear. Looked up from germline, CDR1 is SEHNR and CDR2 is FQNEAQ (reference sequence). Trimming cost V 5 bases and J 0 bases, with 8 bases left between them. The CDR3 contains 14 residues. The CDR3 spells CASSPSYSYNEQFF. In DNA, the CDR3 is TGTGCCAGCAGCCCGTCGTACTCCTACAATGAGCAGTTCTTC.

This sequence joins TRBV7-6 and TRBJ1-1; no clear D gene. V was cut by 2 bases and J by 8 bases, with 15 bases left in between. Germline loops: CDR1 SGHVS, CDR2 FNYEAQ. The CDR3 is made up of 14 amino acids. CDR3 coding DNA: TGTGCCAGCAGCTTAAATCCCCGTGGTCCCGAAGCTTTCTTT. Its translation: CASSLNPRGPEAFF.

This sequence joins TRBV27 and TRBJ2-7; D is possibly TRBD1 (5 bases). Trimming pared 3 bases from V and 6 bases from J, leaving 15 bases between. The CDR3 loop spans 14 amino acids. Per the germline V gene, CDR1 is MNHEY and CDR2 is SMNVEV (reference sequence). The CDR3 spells CASSLVQGSGEQYF. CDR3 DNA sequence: TGTGCCAGCAGTTTGGTGCAGGGATCCGGCGAGCAGTACTTC.

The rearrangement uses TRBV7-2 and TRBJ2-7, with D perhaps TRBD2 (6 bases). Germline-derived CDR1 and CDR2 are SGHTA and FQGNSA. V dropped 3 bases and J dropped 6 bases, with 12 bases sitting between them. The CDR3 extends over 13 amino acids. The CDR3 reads CASSFAGTLEQYF. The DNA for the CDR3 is TGTGCCAGCAGCTTTGCCGGGACTCTCGAGCAGTACTTC.

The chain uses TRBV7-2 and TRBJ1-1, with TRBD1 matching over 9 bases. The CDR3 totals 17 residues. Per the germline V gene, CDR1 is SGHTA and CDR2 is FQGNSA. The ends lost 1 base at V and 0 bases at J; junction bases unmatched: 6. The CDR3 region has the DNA TGTGCCAGCAGCTTAGTGCTCGGGACAGGGATGAACACTGAAGCTTTCTTT. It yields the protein CASSLVLGTGMNTEAFF.